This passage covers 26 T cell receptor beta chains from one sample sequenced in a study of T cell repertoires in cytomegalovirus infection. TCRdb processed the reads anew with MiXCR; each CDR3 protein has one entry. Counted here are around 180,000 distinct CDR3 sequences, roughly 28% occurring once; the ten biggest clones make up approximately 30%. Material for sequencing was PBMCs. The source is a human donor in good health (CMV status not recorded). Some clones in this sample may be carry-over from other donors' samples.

CDR3 protein: CASSPSIGDTQYF. In DNA form, the CDR3 reads TGTGCCAGCAGCCCTTCAATCGGAGATACGCAGTATTTT. This chain links TRBV7-4 with TRBJ2-3; D not resolved. CDR1 is SGHVT, CDR2 SQSDAQ, per germline. The CDR3 loop spans 13 amino acids. Trimming removed 5 bases from V and 5 bases from J, with 11 bases in between.

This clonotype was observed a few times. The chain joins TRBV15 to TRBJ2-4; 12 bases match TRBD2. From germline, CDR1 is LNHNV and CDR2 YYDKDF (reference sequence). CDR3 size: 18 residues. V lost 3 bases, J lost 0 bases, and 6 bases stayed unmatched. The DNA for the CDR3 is TGTGCCACCAGCAGTTATCTAGCGGGGGGGACAGCCAAAAACATTCAGTACTTC. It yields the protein CATSSYLAGGTAKNIQYF.

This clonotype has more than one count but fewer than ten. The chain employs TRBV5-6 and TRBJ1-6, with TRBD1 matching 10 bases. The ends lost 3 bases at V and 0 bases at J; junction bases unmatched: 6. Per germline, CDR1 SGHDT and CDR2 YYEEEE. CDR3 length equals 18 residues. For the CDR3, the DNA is TGTGCCAGCAGCTCGGGACAGGGGAAGAGCTCCTATAATTCACCCCTCCACTTT. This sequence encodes CASSSGQGKSSYNSPLHF.

CDR3 in amino acids: CAWSTYSVGGYTF. The CDR3 region has the DNA TGTGCCTGGAGTACCTACAGCGTCGGGGGCTACACCTTC. The rearrangement joins TRBV30 to TRBJ1-2; no firm D call. V lost 2 bases and J 8 bases, leaving 15 bases between the germline ends. Germline loops: CDR1 GTSNPN, CDR2 SVGIG (reference sequence). This CDR3 contains 13 residues. Full variable domain (remainder filled in from reference TRBV30 and TRBJ1-2): SQTIHQWPATLVQPVGSPLSLECTVEGTSNPNLYWYRQAAGRGLQLLFYSVGIGQISSEVPQNLSASRPQDRQFILSSKKLLLSDSGFYLCAWSTYSVGGYTFGSGTRLTVV.

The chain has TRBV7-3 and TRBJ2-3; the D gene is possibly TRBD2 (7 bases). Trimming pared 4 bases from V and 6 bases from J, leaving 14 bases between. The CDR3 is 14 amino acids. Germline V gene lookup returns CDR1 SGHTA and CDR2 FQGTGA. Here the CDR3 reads CASSSGGPPDTQYF. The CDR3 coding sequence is TGTGCCAGCAGCTCCGGGGGGCCCCCCGATACGCAGTATTTT.

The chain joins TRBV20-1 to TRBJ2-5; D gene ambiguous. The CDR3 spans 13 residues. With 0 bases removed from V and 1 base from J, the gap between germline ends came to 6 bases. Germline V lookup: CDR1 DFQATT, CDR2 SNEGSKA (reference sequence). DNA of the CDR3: TGCAGTGCTAGAGATGTAGCCCAAGAGACCCAGTACTTC. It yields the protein CSARDVAQETQYF.

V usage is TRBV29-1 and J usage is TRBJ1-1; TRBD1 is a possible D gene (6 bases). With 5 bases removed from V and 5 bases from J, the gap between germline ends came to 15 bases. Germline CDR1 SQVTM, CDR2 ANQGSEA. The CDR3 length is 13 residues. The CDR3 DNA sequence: TGCAGCGTTCGACAGGCGGGAGGGACTGAAGCTTTCTTT. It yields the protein CSVRQAGGTEAFF. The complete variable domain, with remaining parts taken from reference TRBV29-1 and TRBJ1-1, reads SAVISQKPSRDICQRGTSLTIQCQVDSQVTMMFWYRQQPGQSLTLIATANQGSEATYESGFVIDKFPISRPNLTFSTLTVSNMSPEDSSIYLCSVRQAGGTEAFFGQGTRLTVV.

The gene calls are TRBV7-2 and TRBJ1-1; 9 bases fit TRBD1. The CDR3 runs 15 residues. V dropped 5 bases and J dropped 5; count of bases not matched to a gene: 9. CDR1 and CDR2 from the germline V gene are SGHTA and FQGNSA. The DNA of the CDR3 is TGTGCCAGCAGCATCGACCCGGGACAGGGTACTGAAGCTTTCTTT. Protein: CASSIDPGQGTEAFF.

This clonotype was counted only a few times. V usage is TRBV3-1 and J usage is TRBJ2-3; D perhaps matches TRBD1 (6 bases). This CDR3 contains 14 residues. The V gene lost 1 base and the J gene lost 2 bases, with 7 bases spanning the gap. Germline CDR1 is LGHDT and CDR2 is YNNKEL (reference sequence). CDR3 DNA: TGTGCCAGCAGCCAAGGGGGGCCCACAGATACGCAGTATTTT. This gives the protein CASSQGGPTDTQYF.

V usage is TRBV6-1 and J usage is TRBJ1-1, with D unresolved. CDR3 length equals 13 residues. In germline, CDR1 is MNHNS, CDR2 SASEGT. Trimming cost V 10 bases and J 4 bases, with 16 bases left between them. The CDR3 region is CATTHPGGTEAFF. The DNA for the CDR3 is TGTGCCACCACTCACCCGGGCGGCACTGAAGCTTTCTTT.

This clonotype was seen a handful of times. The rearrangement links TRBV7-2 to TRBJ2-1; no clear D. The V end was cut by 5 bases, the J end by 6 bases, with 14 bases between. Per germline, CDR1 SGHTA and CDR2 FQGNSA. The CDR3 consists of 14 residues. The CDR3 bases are TGTGCCAGCAGCGGATGGGCCACCAGCAATGAGCAGTTCTTC. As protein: CASSGWATSNEQFF. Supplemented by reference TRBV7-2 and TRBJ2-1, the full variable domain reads GAGVSQSPSNKVTEKGKDVELRCDPISGHTALYWYRQSLGQGLEFLIYFQGNSAPDKSGLPSDRFSAERTGGSVSTLTIQRTQQEDSAVYLCASSGWATSNEQFFGPGTRLTVL.

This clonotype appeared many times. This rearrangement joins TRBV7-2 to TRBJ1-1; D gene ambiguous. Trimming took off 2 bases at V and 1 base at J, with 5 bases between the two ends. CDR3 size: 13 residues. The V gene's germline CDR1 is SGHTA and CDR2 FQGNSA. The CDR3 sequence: CASSLKWNTEAFF. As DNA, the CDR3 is TGTGCCAGCAGCTTAAAGTGGAACACTGAAGCTTTCTTT.

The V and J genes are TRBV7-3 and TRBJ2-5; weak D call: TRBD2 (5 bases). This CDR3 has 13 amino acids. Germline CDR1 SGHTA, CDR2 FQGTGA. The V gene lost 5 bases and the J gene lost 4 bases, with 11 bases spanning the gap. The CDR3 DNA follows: TGTGCCAGCAGCCGGACTCATCGAGAGACCCAGTACTTC. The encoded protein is CASSRTHRETQYF.

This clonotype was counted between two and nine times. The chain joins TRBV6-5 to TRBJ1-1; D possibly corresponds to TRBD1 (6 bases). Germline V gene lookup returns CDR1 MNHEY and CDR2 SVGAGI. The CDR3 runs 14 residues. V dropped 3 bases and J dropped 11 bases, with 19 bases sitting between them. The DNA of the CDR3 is TGTGCCAGCAGTTATCGGACAGCCGACTCATGGGCTTTCTTT. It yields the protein CASSYRTADSWAFF.

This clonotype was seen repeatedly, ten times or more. CDR3 sequence (DNA): TGTGCCAGCAGTGAATCTAGGGGACTCACGAACACCGGGGAGCTGTTTTTT. It encodes CASSESRGLTNTGELFF. This chain joins TRBV25-1 and TRBJ2-2, with a possible D match to TRBD2 (6 bases). Looked up from germline, CDR1 is MGHDK and CDR2 is SYGVNS. Trimming took off 1 base at V and 0 bases at J, with 12 bases between the two ends. This CDR3 is built from 17 residues.

The CDR3 nucleotides read TGTGCCATCAGCGGGACGGAGAATGAAAAACTGTTTTTT. Residues: CAISGTENEKLFF. The V gene is TRBV10-3, the J gene TRBJ1-4; D is perhaps TRBD1 (5 bases). Between the trimmed V and J ends, which lost 6 bases and 5 bases, there was a span of 10 bases. This CDR3 spans 13 amino acids. CDR1 is ENHRY, CDR2 SYGVKD, per germline.

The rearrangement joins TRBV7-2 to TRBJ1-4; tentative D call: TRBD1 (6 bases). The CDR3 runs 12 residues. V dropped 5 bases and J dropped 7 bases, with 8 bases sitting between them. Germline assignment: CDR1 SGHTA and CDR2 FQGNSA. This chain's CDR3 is CASSRGGEKLFF. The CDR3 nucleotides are TGTGCCAGCAGCAGGGGGGGTGAAAAACTGTTTTTT.

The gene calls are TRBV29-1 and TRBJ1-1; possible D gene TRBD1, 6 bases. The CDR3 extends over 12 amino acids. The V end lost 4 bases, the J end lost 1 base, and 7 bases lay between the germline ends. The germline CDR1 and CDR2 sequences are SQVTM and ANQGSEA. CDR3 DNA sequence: TGCAGCGTTGGACAGGCGAACACTGAAGCTTTCTTT. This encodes CSVGQANTEAFF. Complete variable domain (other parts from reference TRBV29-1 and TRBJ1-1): SAVISQKPSRDICQRGTSLTIQCQVDSQVTMMFWYRQQPGQSLTLIATANQGSEATYESGFVIDKFPISRPNLTFSTLTVSNMSPEDSSIYLCSVGQANTEAFFGQGTRLTVV.

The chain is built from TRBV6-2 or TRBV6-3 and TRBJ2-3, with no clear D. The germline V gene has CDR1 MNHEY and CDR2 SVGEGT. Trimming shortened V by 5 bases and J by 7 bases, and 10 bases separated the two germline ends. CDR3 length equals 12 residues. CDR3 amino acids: CASSHEGNTQYF. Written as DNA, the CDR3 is TGTGCCAGCAGTCACGAAGGAAATACGCAGTATTTT.

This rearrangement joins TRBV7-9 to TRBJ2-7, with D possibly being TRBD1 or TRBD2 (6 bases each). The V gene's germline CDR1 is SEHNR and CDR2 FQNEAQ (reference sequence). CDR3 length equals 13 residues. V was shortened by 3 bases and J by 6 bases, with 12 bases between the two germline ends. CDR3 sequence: CASSLGRGGEQYF. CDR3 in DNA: TGTGCCAGCAGCTTGGGCAGGGGAGGCGAGCAGTACTTC.

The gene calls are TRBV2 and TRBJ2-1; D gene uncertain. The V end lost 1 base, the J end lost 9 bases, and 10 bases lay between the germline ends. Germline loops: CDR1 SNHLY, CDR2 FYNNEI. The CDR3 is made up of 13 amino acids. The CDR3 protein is CASSEVINGEQFF. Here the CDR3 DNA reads TGTGCCAGCAGTGAAGTAATTAACGGTGAGCAGTTCTTC. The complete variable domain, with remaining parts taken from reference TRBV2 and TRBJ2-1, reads EPEVTQTPSHQVTQMGQEVILRCVPISNHLYFYWYRQILGQKVEFLVSFYNNEISEKSEIFDDQFSVERPDGSNFTLKIRSTKLEDSAMYFCASSEVINGEQFFGPGTRLTVL.

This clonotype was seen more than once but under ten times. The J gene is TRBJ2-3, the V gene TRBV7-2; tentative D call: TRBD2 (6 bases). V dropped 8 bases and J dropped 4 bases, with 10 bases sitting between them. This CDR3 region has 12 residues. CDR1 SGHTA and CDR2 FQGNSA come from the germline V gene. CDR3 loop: CASGRGSDTQYF. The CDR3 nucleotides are TGTGCCAGCGGGCGGGGCTCAGATACGCAGTATTTT.

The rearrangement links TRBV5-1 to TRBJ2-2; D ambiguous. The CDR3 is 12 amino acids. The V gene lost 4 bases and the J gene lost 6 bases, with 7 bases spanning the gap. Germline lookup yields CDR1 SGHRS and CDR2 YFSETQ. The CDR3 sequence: CASSREPGELFF. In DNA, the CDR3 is TGCGCCAGCAGCCGAGAGCCCGGGGAGCTGTTTTTT.

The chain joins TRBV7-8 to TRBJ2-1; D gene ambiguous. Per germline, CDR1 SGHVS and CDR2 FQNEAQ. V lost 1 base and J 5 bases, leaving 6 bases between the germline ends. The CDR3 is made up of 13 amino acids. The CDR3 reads CASSLELNNEQFF. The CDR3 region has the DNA TGTGCCAGCAGCTTAGAACTGAACAATGAGCAGTTCTTC.

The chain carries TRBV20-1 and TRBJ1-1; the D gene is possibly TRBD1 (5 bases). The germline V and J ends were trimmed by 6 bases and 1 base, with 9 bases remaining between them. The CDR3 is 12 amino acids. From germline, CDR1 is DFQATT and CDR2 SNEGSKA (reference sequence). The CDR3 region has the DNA TGCAGTGCGGGGGAAGGGAACACTGAAGCTTTCTTT. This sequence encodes CSAGEGNTEAFF.

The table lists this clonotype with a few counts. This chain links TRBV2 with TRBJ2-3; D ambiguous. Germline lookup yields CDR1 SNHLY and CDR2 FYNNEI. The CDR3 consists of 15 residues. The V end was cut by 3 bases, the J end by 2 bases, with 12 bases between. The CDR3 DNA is TGTGCCAGCAGTGACAGTGGTAGAAACACAGATACGCAGTATTTT. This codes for CASSDSGRNTDTQYF.